This TCR beta chain was recorded in a study of cytotoxic CD8 clonotypes in ibrutinib-treated CLL. As for the study in general: Each sample contained, on average, roughly 280,000 productive templates and 75,000 to 100,000 productive rearrangements. Notes on the study in general: Public clonotypes, found uncommonly, either contracted or stayed stable on treatment. Clonality grew at ibrutinib response; at progression, it decreased back toward baseline. Circulating CD8+ T-cell counts were tracked by baseline clonality, which exceeded that of age-matched healthy donors.

Germline-derived CDR1 and CDR2 are SGHTA and FQGNSA. Trimming at V came to 0 bases and at J to 0 bases, leaving 4 bases not matched to a gene. CDR3 length: 16 residues. Clones were read by immunoSEQ multiplex PCR, and TCRdb kept only the in-frame ones, dropping some. The table records 250,000 to 350,000 clones, around 76% of them present only once. Note on this clone: Its antigen is as yet unknown.

The chain is built from TRBV7-2 and TRBJ1-1; 7 bases match TRBD1. Sequencing used PBMCs, obtained at disease progression, from a patient treated with ibrutinib. The TCR sequence derives from a human donor with chronic lymphocytic leukemia. The CDR3, as DNA: TGTGCCAGCAGCTTAGCGCGGACAGGCTTGAACACTGAAGCTTTCTTT. Encoded protein: CASSLARTGLNTEAFF.